This TCR beta chain was documented in a study of blood T cells in healthy people across ages. Concerning this clonotype: The junction differs from germline at one of its ends, possibly a read error.

A second about 7 to 12 cycle PCR used barcoded and J-beta primers. TCRdb independently ran MiXCR on the 5' RACE reads; one entry per CDR3 protein. The sample lists hundreds of thousands of distinct CDR3 sequences; roughly 44% were seen once. The CDR3 has 14 amino acids. Germline CDR1 reads MGHRA; CDR2 reads YSYEKL. This chain joins TRBV4-1 and TRBJ2-3; 11 bases match TRBD1. The receptor was derived from a man in his sixties in good health. Sequencing was performed on blood. The CDR3 nucleotides are TGTGCCAGCAGCTCGGACAGGGGGCCCGATACGCAGTATTTT. It encodes CASSSDRGPDTQYF.